These 23 T cell receptor beta chains were all obtained from the same sample, sequenced in a study of PD-L1 blockade in urothelial cancer. Sequenced by immunoSEQ multiplex PCR; TCRdb stores in-frame clones only, minus some. The sample has tens of thousands of clones; roughly 89% are singletons. Time point denoted: pretreatment peripheral blood. Sequenced here: PBMCs, sampled around atezolizumab (anti-PD-L1) treatment. The receptors come from a man between 60 and 75 years old with urothelial cancer.

The rearrangement links TRBV6-6 to TRBJ2-1; TRBD2 matches 11 bases. Trimming removed 6 bases from V and 0 bases from J; junction bases left unmatched: 4. CDR3 length: 16 residues. CDR1 and CDR2 from the germline V gene are MNHNY and SVGAGI (reference sequence). The CDR3 DNA follows: TGTGCCAGCAGGGGACTAGCGGAAAGCTCCTACAATGAGCAGTTCTTC. Amino acid sequence: CASRGLAESSYNEQFF.

The chain is built from TRBV25-1 and TRBJ1-2; TRBD1 matches at 9 bases. The J segment lost 3 bases and the V segment lost 4 bases, leaving 15 bases of the junction unmatched. The CDR3 has 18 amino acids. CDR1 MGHDK and CDR2 SYGVNS come from the germline V gene. The CDR3 coding sequence is TGTGCCAGCAGTGGCCAACCCCTTTACGGACAGGGGTACTATGGCTACACCTTC. Its translation is CASSGQPLYGQGYYGYTF.

The chain uses TRBV6-1 and TRBJ2-6, with D possibly matching TRBD1 (6 bases). Germline values: CDR1 MNHNS, CDR2 SASEGT. Between the trimmed V and J ends, which lost 3 bases and 3 bases, there was a span of 9 bases. The CDR3 sequence is 15 residues long. For the CDR3, the DNA is TGTGCCAGCAGTGAGGGGGCGAGTGGGGCCAACGTCCTGACTTTC. Translation gives CASSEGASGANVLTF.

This chain uses TRBV27 with TRBJ2-2; 12 bases match TRBD1. The CDR3 loop spans 15 amino acids. V shed 8 bases and J 7 bases; nucleotides not matched to a gene: 8. Germline-derived CDR1 and CDR2 are MNHEY and SMNVEV (reference sequence). The DNA of the CDR3 is TGTGCCAGCGCCTCCGGGACAGGGGGCAGCGGGGAGCTGTTTTTT. Amino acid sequence: CASASGTGGSGELFF.

This rearrangement joins TRBV28 to TRBJ2-5; possibly TRBD2 for D (6 bases). CDR1 is MDHEN, CDR2 SYDVKM, per germline. The CDR3 is 15 amino acids. Trimming took off 6 bases at V and 4 bases at J, with 18 bases between the two ends. The CDR3, as DNA: TGTGCCAGCAGGTACGGGAGCTCACGGGGAGAGACCCAGTACTTC. The encoded protein is CASRYGSSRGETQYF.

The V call is TRBV9, the J call TRBJ2-7, with D perhaps matching TRBD2 (6 bases). The germline V gene encodes CDR1 SGDLS and CDR2 YYNGEE. The V end was cut by 2 bases, the J end by 3 bases, with 9 bases between. CDR3 size: 13 residues. CDR3 loop: CASSVGLSYEQYF. The CDR3 DNA is TGTGCCAGCAGCGTGGGACTGAGCTACGAGCAGTACTTC. The complete variable domain, with remaining parts taken from reference TRBV9 and TRBJ2-7, reads DSGVTQTPKHLITATGQRVTLRCSPRSGDLSVYWYQQSLDQGLQFLIQYYNGEERAKGNILERFSAQQFPDLHSELNLSSLELGDSALYFCASSVGLSYEQYFGPGTRLTVT.

This sequence joins TRBV28 and TRBJ1-3; 9 nucleotides match TRBD1. The CDR3 sequence is 15 residues long. CDR1 is MDHEN, CDR2 SYDVKM, per germline. The V gene end was trimmed by 6 bases and the J gene end by 4 bases; junction bases not matched to a gene: 7. CDR3 residues: CASRATGGSGNTIYF. CDR3 coding DNA: TGTGCCAGCAGGGCGACAGGGGGATCAGGAAACACCATATATTTT.

The gene calls are TRBV7-9 and TRBJ1-6, with 8 bases fitting TRBD1. This CDR3 has 14 amino acids. From germline, CDR1 is SEHNR and CDR2 FQNEAQ (reference sequence). The ends lost 4 bases at V and 9 bases at J; junction bases unmatched: 5. CDR3 region: CASSSTGAVSPLHF. The CDR3, as DNA: TGTGCCAGCAGCTCGACAGGGGCAGTTTCACCCCTCCACTTT. The entire variable domain, with the rest obtained from reference TRBV7-9 and TRBJ1-6, is as follows: DTGVSQNPRHKITKRGQNVTFRCDPISEHNRLYWYRQTLGQGPEFLTYFQNEAQLEKSRLLSDRFSAERPKGSFSTLEIQRTEQGDSAMYLCASSSTGAVSPLHFGNGTRLTVT.

This chain uses TRBV2 with TRBJ1-6; no clear D gene. The V end was cut by 5 bases, the J end by 5 bases, with 4 bases between. The CDR3 spans 12 residues. In germline, CDR1 is SNHLY, CDR2 FYNNEI. CDR3 sequence (DNA): TGTGCCAGCAGTCCCAATAATTCACCCCTCCACTTT. This translates into CASSPNNSPLHF.

The rearrangement uses TRBV30 and TRBJ1-2; D is perhaps TRBD1 (6 bases). Germline V gene sequence: CDR1 GTSNPN, CDR2 SVGIG (reference sequence). The ends were cut back, 4 bases at V and 4 bases at J, with 19 bases in the middle. The CDR3 extends over 15 amino acids. CDR3 sequence: CAWNLGGNIIYGYTF. The CDR3 nucleotides are TGTGCCTGGAACCTAGGGGGAAATATCATCTATGGCTACACCTTC. Filled out from reference TRBV30 and TRBJ1-2, the complete variable domain reads SQTIHQWPATLVQPVGSPLSLECTVEGTSNPNLYWYRQAAGRGLQLLFYSVGIGQISSEVPQNLSASRPQDRQFILSSKKLLLSDSGFYLCAWNLGGNIIYGYTFGSGTRLTVV.

V is TRBV28 and J is TRBJ1-4, with D maybe TRBD1 (6 bases). V was cut by 2 bases and J by 14 bases, with 12 bases left in between. The CDR3 consists of 12 residues. CDR1 and CDR2 from the germline V gene are MDHEN and SYDVKM. The CDR3 nucleotides are TGTGCCAGCAGTTTAAGGGGGGACTATCTGTTTTTT. Protein: CASSLRGDYLFF.

The chain joins TRBV2 to TRBJ2-5; 8 nucleotides line up with TRBD1. J gave up 1 base and V 4 bases, and 2 bases lay outside the gene matches. Germline loops: CDR1 SNHLY, CDR2 FYNNEI. The CDR3 runs to 14 residues. The DNA for the CDR3 is TGTGCCAGCAGTGGACAGGGGTTCCAAGAGACCCAGTACTTC. Its translation: CASSGQGFQETQYF.

V and J are TRBV4-1 and TRBJ1-1; TRBD1 agrees at 7 bases. The CDR3 is 15 amino acids. The germline gives CDR1 MGHRA, CDR2 YSYEKL. Trimming took 1 base from V and 5 from J; bases not matched to a gene: 7. For the CDR3, the DNA is TGCGCCAGCAGCCAAGTAGAGGGGGCAGAGACTGAAGCTTTCTTT. Protein sequence: CASSQVEGAETEAFF.

This chain links TRBV4-3 with TRBJ2-3; 14 bases agree with TRBD2. The CDR3 is 14 residues long. Per the germline V gene, CDR1 is LGHNA and CDR2 is YSLEER. J lost 15 bases, V lost 0 bases, and 5 bases had no gene match. The CDR3 nucleotides read TGCGCCAGCAGCCAAGAAGGGACTAGCGGGAGAAAATATTTT. Translated, it gives CASSQEGTSGRKYF.

The chain recombines TRBV7-2 with TRBJ1-5; 7 bases are a match to TRBD1. The CDR3 is made up of 16 amino acids. V was clipped by 4 bases and J by 3 bases; unmatched bases: 9. Germline V CDR1 and CDR2: SGHTA, FQGNSA. CDR3 loop: CASSWIETGNNQPQHF. CDR3 nucleotide sequence: TGTGCCAGCAGCTGGATAGAGACAGGGAACAATCAGCCCCAGCATTTT.

This clone showed up just once. The rearrangement links TRBV7-9 to TRBJ2-3; 9 bases align to TRBD2. Germline CDR1 is SEHNR and CDR2 is FQNEAQ (reference sequence). The V gene end was trimmed by 5 bases and the J gene end by 3 bases; junction bases not matched to a gene: 9. The CDR3 extends over 16 amino acids. The CDR3 coding sequence is TGTGCCAGCAGCGATAGAGCGGGAGGAGGGACAGATACGCAGTATTTT. Its translation is CASSDRAGGGTDTQYF.

This rearrangement joins TRBV18 to TRBJ1-5; D gene uncertain. CDR1 KGHSH and CDR2 LQKENI come from the germline V gene. Trimming left V 2 bases short and J 0 bases short, with 5 bases between. The CDR3 sequence is 14 residues long. CDR3 sequence: CASSPSDSNQPQHF. The CDR3, as DNA: TGTGCCAGCTCACCAAGCGATAGCAATCAGCCCCAGCATTTT. Variable domain in full (rest from reference TRBV18 and TRBJ1-5): NAGVMQNPRHLVRRRGQEARLRCSPMKGHSHVYWYRQLPEEGLKFMVYLQKENIIDESGMPKERFSAEFPKEGPSILRIQQVVRGDSAAYFCASSPSDSNQPQHFGDGTRLSIL.

This chain connects TRBV4-2 to TRBJ1-1; D might be TRBD1 (6 bases). V was pared by 1 base and J by 0 bases, with 12 bases between. The CDR3 has 16 amino acids. CDR1 LGHNA and CDR2 YNFKEQ come from the germline V gene. The CDR3 protein is CASSQGSGEMNTEAFF. As DNA, the CDR3 is TGTGCCAGCAGCCAAGGGTCAGGGGAGATGAACACTGAAGCTTTCTTT.

The genes are TRBV21-1 and TRBJ2-5; TRBD1 reflects the table's D call only, with no check against the DNA. TRBV21-1 is annotated as a pseudogene. The CDR3 sequence is 15 residues long. The CDR3 loop reads CASSHPRDIRETQYF. In DNA form, the CDR3 reads TGTGCCAGCAGCCACCCCCGGGACATCCGGGAGACCCAGTACTTC.

The CDR3 DNA reads TGCAGCGTTAAAACTTTGGAGACCCAGTACTTC. Its translation: CSVKTLETQYF. This chain connects TRBV29-1 to TRBJ2-5; D is unclear. Deletions cut 5 bases from V and 5 bases from J, with 9 bases between. CDR3 size: 11 residues. Germline lookup yields CDR1 SQVTM and CDR2 ANQGSEA.

The V call is TRBV6-1, the J call TRBJ2-2; 9 bases fit TRBD1. The V segment lost 2 bases and the J segment 6 bases; nucleotides outside the gene matches: 7. There are 16 residues in the CDR3. Germline CDR1 MNHNS, CDR2 SASEGT. The CDR3 spells CASSELAGTGPGELFF. Written as DNA, the CDR3 is TGTGCCAGCAGTGAACTCGCCGGGACAGGGCCCGGGGAGCTGTTTTTT.

The chain has TRBV27 and TRBJ2-7; weak D call: TRBD2 (5 bases). The V end was cut by 5 bases, the J end by 4 bases, with 21 bases between. CDR1 is MNHEY, CDR2 SMNVEV, per germline (reference sequence). This CDR3 region has 16 residues. The CDR3 coding sequence is TGTGCCAGCAGTCCAATACGAGCGGAGCTATCTTACGAGCAGTACTTC. Translating it yields CASSPIRAELSYEQYF.

The chain links TRBV7-2 to TRBJ1-3; D unresolved. Germline CDR1 reads SGHTA; CDR2 reads FQGNSA. The V end was cut by 7 bases, the J end by 4 bases, with 11 bases between. CDR3 size: 13 residues. The CDR3 sequence: CASKYSGGNTIYF. The CDR3 coding sequence is TGTGCCAGCAAGTACTCGGGAGGAAACACCATATATTTT. The full variable domain, completed using reference TRBV7-2 and TRBJ1-3, is GAGVSQSPSNKVTEKGKDVELRCDPISGHTALYWYRQSLGQGLEFLIYFQGNSAPDKSGLPSDRFSAERTGGSVSTLTIQRTQQEDSAVYLCASKYSGGNTIYFGEGSWLTVV.